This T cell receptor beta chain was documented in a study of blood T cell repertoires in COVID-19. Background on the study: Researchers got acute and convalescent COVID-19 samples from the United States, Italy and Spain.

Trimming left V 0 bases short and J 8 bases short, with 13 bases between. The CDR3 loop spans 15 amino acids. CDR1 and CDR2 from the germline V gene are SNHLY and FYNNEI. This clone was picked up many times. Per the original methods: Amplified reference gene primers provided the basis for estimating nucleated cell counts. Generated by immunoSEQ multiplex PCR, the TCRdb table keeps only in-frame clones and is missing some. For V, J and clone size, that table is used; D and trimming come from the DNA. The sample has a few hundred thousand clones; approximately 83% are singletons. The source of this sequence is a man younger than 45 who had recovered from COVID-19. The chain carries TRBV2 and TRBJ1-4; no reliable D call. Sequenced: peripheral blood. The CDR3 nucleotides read TGTGCCAGCAGTGAAGCGGCGGCAAGCTCAGAAAAACTGTTTTTT. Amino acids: CASSEAAASSEKLFF.